Included here is one T cell receptor beta chain sequence, with context. Its antigen is not identified. The data belong to a study of CD8 T cells in Susac syndrome. Findings of the study overall: The TCR sequencing and HLA analysis in the study involved a relatively small number of individuals, as the study acknowledged.

CDR1 is SGHDT and CDR2 is YYEEEE in the germline V gene. The CDR3 is made up of 14 amino acids. The trim removed 2 bases at V and 10 bases at J, leaving 10 bases unmatched. Sequencing of TCR beta was performed on blood CD8+ T cells and on blood CD4+ T cells. The RNA input was roughly 0.45 to 1 ug, and it was reverse transcribed with random hexamers. TCR beta CDR3 was amplified by immunoSEQ covering 54 Vbeta and 13 Jbeta. Each CDR3 protein gets one entry after TCRdb re-called the immunoSEQ multiplex PCR reads with MiXCR. This sample has approximately 120,000 distinct CDR3 sequences, with under 95% found just once.

The J gene is TRBJ1-1, the V gene TRBV5-6; the match to TRBD1 covers 8 bases. The sample comprised CD8+ T cells from PBMCs. The sequence came from a human donor with multiple sclerosis. The CDR3 nucleotides are TGTGCCAGCAGCTTTCCAGGGGGCGCAGGGAGAGCTTTCTTT. Protein sequence: CASSFPGGAGRAFF.